The rows below give T cell receptor beta chains drawn from one sample of a study of blood T cells in healthy people across ages. TCRdb used MiXCR to reprocess the 5' RACE reads, holding one entry per CDR3 protein. Of 750,000 or so distinct CDR3 sequences listed, approximately 25% were seen once; the top ten hold just under 9.5%. The sample was also reused in another study, on T cells of mothers and their children.

Sequencing was done on a sample of blood. The receptors were gathered from a boy between 10 and 17 years old in good health. Both conserved end residues are part of each CDR3. The D gene is left open where the match is weak. Some rows have no size entry. The others give once, few or many, or a class for an expanded clone.

v_gene: TRBV18; j_gene: TRBJ2-5; d_gene: TRBD2; abundance: many; CDR3aa: CASSPPGLQETQYF; CDR3nt: TGTGCCAGCTCACCTCCGGGACTACAAGAGACCCAGTACTTC
v_gene: TRBV7-9; j_gene: TRBJ2-1; d_gene: TRBD2; abundance: .; CDR3aa: CASSFGTSGTNEQFF; CDR3nt: TGTGCCAGCAGCTTTGGGACTAGCGGAACCAATGAGCAGTTCTTC
v_gene: TRBV12-3/TRBV12-4; j_gene: TRBJ2-1; d_gene: TRBD1; abundance: .; CDR3aa: CASWDREYTEQFF; CDR3nt: TGTGCCAGCTGGGACAGGGAATACACTGAGCAGTTCTTC
v_gene: TRBV20-1; j_gene: TRBJ2-4; d_gene: TRBD1; abundance: .; CDR3aa: CSARARLSLMDRGNIQYF; CDR3nt: TGCAGTGCTAGGGCTCGGCTTTCCCTAATGGACAGGGGGAACATTCAGTACTTC
v_gene: TRBV7-9; j_gene: TRBJ1-4; d_gene: TRBD1; abundance: few; CDR3aa: CASTSQGVEKLFF; CDR3nt: TGTGCCAGCACCTCCCAGGGGGTCGAAAAACTGTTTTTT
v_gene: TRBV12-3/TRBV12-4; j_gene: TRBJ2-2; d_gene: TRBD2; abundance: .; CDR3aa: CASSYLAANTGELFF; CDR3nt: TGTGCCAGCAGTTACCTAGCGGCTAACACCGGGGAGCTGTTTTTT
v_gene: TRBV7-3; j_gene: TRBJ1-2; d_gene: TRBD1; abundance: few; CDR3aa: CASSPGDSTYGYTF; CDR3nt: TGTGCCAGCAGCCCGGGGGACAGTACCTATGGCTACACCTTC
v_gene: TRBV28; j_gene: TRBJ2-7; d_gene: .; abundance: few; CDR3aa: CASRSPNYEQYF; CDR3nt: TGTGCCAGCAGGTCTCCCAACTACGAGCAGTACTTC
v_gene: TRBV6-5; j_gene: TRBJ1-2; d_gene: .; abundance: .; CDR3aa: CASSYKIQGYDGYTF; CDR3nt: TGTGCCAGCAGTTACAAAATACAGGGTTATGATGGCTACACCTTC
v_gene: TRBV12-3/TRBV12-4; j_gene: TRBJ2-3; d_gene: .; abundance: .; CDR3aa: CASSLGRDGIDTQYF; CDR3nt: TGTGCCAGCAGTTTAGGCCGGGATGGAATAGATACGCAGTATTTT
v_gene: TRBV12-3/TRBV12-4; j_gene: TRBJ2-7; d_gene: TRBD1; abundance: .; CDR3aa: CASSQTGGDEASEQYF; CDR3nt: TGTGCCAGCAGTCAGACAGGGGGGGATGAGGCGTCCGAGCAGTACTTC
v_gene: TRBV3-1; j_gene: TRBJ2-1; d_gene: TRBD2; abundance: .; CDR3aa: CASSRPGTSGDNEQFF; CDR3nt: TGTGCCAGCAGCCGACCAGGGACTAGCGGGGACAATGAGCAGTTCTTC
v_gene: TRBV28; j_gene: TRBJ2-5; d_gene: TRBD1; abundance: many; CDR3aa: CASSLGQAQETQYF; CDR3nt: TGTGCCAGCAGCCTTGGACAGGCACAAGAGACCCAGTACTTC
v_gene: TRBV5-6; j_gene: TRBJ1-1; d_gene: .; abundance: .; CDR3aa: CASSFSLNTEAFF; CDR3nt: TGTGCCAGCAGCTTTTCCCTGAACACTGAAGCTTTCTTT
v_gene: TRBV5-4; j_gene: TRBJ2-3; d_gene: TRBD1; abundance: .; CDR3aa: CASSYGQADTQYF; CDR3nt: TGTGCCAGCAGCTACGGACAGGCAGATACGCAGTATTTT
v_gene: TRBV12-3/TRBV12-4; j_gene: TRBJ2-5; d_gene: .; abundance: .; CDR3aa: CASNPGRTVGTQYF; CDR3nt: TGTGCCAGCAATCCGGGACGTACCGTTGGGACCCAGTACTTC
v_gene: TRBV5-1; j_gene: TRBJ2-5; d_gene: .; abundance: few; CDR3aa: CASSFGTYQETQYF; CDR3nt: TGCGCCAGCAGCTTCGGGACATACCAAGAGACCCAGTACTTC
v_gene: TRBV12-3/TRBV12-4; j_gene: TRBJ2-2; d_gene: TRBD1; abundance: .; CDR3aa: CASNPGQDFTGELFF; CDR3nt: TGTGCCAGTAACCCGGGACAGGATTTCACCGGGGAGCTGTTTTTT
v_gene: TRBV5-6; j_gene: TRBJ2-6; d_gene: TRBD2; abundance: .; CDR3aa: CASSAGVTGANVLTF; CDR3nt: TGTGCCAGCTCCGCGGGGGTGACTGGGGCCAACGTCCTGACTTTC
v_gene: TRBV28; j_gene: TRBJ1-1; d_gene: .; abundance: .; CDR3aa: CASSLAGGSSEAFF; CDR3nt: TGTGCCAGCAGTTTGGCGGGGGGATCGTCTGAAGCTTTCTTT
v_gene: TRBV21-1; j_gene: TRBJ2-1; d_gene: .; abundance: .; CDR3aa: CASSGTARRWNEQFF; CDR3nt: TGTGCCAGCAGCGGGACAGCCAGAAGGTGGAATGAGCAGTTCTTC
v_gene: TRBV12-3/TRBV12-4; j_gene: TRBJ1-3; d_gene: .; abundance: few; CDR3aa: CASSFGQPSSGNTIYF; CDR3nt: TGTGCCAGCAGTTTCGGACAGCCGAGCTCTGGAAACACCATATATTTT
v_gene: TRBV6-2/TRBV6-3; j_gene: TRBJ1-5; d_gene: .; abundance: .; CDR3aa: CASSYYGASNQPQHF; CDR3nt: TGTGCCAGCAGTTACTACGGAGCTTCCAATCAGCCCCAGCATTTT
v_gene: TRBV6-2/TRBV6-3; j_gene: TRBJ2-1; d_gene: .; abundance: few; CDR3aa: CASSYIGAESYNEQFF; CDR3nt: TGTGCCAGCAGTTACATCGGGGCGGAGTCCTACAATGAGCAGTTCTTC
v_gene: TRBV24-1; j_gene: TRBJ2-1; d_gene: TRBD2; abundance: few; CDR3aa: CATSDLSGGVENEQFF; CDR3nt: TGTGCCACCAGTGATCTTAGCGGGGGAGTCGAGAATGAGCAGTTCTTC
v_gene: TRBV6-5; j_gene: TRBJ1-5; d_gene: TRBD1; abundance: .; CDR3aa: CASSRFTGDQPQHF; CDR3nt: TGTGCCAGCAGCCGATTCACAGGGGATCAGCCCCAGCATTTT
v_gene: TRBV7-2; j_gene: TRBJ2-3; d_gene: TRBD2; abundance: .; CDR3aa: CASSLALSGTSGGDTDTQYF; CDR3nt: TGTGCCAGCAGCTTAGCTCTCTCAGGGACTAGCGGGGGGGATACAGATACGCAGTATTTT
v_gene: TRBV11-2; j_gene: TRBJ1-3; d_gene: TRBD1; abundance: .; CDR3aa: CASKAGGETGNTIYF; CDR3nt: TGTGCCAGCAAGGCAGGGGGAGAAACTGGAAACACCATATATTTT
v_gene: TRBV20-1; j_gene: TRBJ2-1; d_gene: .; abundance: .; CDR3aa: CSARVLGSYNEQFF; CDR3nt: TGCAGTGCTAGAGTGCTAGGGTCCTACAATGAGCAGTTCTTC
v_gene: TRBV2; j_gene: TRBJ2-2; d_gene: .; abundance: .; CDR3aa: CASSESNTGELFF; CDR3nt: TGTGCCAGCAGTGAATCTAACACCGGGGAGCTGTTTTTT
v_gene: TRBV28; j_gene: TRBJ2-7; d_gene: TRBD2; abundance: .; CDR3aa: CASSTPRGLAGGEIYEQYF; CDR3nt: TGTGCCAGCAGTACCCCTCGGGGGCTAGCGGGAGGAGAAATCTACGAGCAGTACTTC
v_gene: TRBV7-2; j_gene: TRBJ2-5; d_gene: .; abundance: few; CDR3aa: CASSLRWASLETQYF; CDR3nt: TGTGCCAGCAGCCTCCGGTGGGCTAGCTTGGAGACCCAGTACTTC
v_gene: TRBV5-1; j_gene: TRBJ1-1; d_gene: .; abundance: .; CDR3aa: CASSFEGSGAFF; CDR3nt: TGCGCCAGCAGCTTTGAGGGGAGTGGGGCTTTCTTT